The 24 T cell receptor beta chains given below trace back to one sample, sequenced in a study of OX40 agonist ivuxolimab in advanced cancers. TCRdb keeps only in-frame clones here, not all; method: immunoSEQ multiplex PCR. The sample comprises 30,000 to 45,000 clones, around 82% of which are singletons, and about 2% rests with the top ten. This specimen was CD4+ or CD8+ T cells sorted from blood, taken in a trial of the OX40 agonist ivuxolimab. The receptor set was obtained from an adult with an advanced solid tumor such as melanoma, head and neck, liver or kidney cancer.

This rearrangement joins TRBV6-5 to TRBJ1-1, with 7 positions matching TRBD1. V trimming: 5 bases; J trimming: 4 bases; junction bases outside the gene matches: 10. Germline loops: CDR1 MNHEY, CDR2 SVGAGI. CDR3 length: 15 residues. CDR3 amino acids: CASSTDRAASTEAFF. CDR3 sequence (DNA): TGTGCCAGCAGTACCGACAGGGCGGCCAGCACTGAAGCTTTCTTT.

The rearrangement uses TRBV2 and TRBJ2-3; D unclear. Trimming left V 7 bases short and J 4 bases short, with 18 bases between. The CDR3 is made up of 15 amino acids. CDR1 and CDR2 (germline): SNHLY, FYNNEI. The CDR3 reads CASNPLSKVPDTQYF. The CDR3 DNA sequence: TGTGCCAGCAATCCCCTTTCGAAGGTCCCAGATACGCAGTATTTT.

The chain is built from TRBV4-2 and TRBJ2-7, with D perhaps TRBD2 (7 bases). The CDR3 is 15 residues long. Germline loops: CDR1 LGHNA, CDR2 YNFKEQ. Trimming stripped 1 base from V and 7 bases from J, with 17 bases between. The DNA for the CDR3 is TGTGCCAGCAGCCAAGTGGCGGGGGCCCCTACAGAGCAGTACTTC. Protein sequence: CASSQVAGAPTEQYF.

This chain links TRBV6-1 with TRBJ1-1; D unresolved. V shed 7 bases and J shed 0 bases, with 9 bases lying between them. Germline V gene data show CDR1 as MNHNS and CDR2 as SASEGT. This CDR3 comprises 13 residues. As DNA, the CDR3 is TGTGCCAGCATAGGTCGGATGAACACTGAAGCTTTCTTT. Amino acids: CASIGRMNTEAFF.

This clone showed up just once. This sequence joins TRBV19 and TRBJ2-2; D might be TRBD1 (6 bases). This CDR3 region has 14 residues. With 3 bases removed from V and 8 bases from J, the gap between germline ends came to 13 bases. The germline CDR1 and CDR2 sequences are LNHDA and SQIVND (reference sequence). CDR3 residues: CASSMQGLSGELFF. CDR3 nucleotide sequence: TGTGCCAGTAGTATGCAGGGGTTATCGGGGGAGCTGTTTTTT.

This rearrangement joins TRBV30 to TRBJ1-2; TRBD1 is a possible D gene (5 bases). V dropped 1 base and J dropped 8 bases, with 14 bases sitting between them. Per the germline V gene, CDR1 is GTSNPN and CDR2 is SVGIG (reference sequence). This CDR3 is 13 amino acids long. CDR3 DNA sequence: TGTGCCTGGAGTGCAGACCTGGGGGGGGGCTACACCTTC. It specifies CAWSADLGGGYTF.

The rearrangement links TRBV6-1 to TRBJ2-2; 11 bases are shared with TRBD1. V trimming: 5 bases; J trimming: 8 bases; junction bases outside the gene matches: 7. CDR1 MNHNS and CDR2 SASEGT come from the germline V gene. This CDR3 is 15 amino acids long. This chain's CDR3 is CASSHGQGAAGELFF. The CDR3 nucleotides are TGTGCCAGCAGTCACGGACAGGGGGCTGCTGGGGAGCTGTTTTTT.

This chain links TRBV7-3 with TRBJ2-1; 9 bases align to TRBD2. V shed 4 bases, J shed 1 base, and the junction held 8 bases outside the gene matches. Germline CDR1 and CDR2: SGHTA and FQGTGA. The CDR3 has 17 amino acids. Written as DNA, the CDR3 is TGTGCCAGCAGCTCTGGGGCTGGACTAGCGTCCTACAATGAGCAGTTCTTC. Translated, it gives CASSSGAGLASYNEQFF.

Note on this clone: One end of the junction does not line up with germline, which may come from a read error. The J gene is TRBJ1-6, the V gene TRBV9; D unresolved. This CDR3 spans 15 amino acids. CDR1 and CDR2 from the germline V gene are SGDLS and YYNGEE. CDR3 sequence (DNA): TGTGCCAGCAGCGCTAGTCAGCGGATTAATTCACCCCCCCACTTT. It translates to CASSASQRINSPPHF.

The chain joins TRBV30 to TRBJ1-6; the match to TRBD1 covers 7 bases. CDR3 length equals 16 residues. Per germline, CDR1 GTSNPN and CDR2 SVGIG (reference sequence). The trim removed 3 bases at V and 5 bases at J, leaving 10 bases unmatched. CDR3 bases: TGTGCCTGGAGAGATTACCGGGACAGCCATAATTCACCCCTCCACTTT. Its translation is CAWRDYRDSHNSPLHF.

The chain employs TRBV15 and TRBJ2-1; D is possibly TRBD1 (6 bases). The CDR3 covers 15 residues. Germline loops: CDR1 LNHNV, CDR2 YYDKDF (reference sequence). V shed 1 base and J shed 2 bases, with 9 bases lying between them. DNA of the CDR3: TGTGCCACCAGCAGAGGATCAGGGGCCTACAATGAGCAGTTCTTC. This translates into CATSRGSGAYNEQFF.

The CDR3 sequence: CASSQDYGHNYEQYF. CDR3 nucleotides: TGCGCCAGCAGCCAAGATTACGGACACAACTACGAGCAGTACTTC. V usage is TRBV4-3 and J usage is TRBJ2-7, with D tentatively TRBD1 (5 bases). The CDR3 sequence is 15 residues long. Trimming shortened V by 0 bases and J by 3 bases, and 12 bases separated the two germline ends. Per germline, CDR1 LGHNA and CDR2 YSLEER.

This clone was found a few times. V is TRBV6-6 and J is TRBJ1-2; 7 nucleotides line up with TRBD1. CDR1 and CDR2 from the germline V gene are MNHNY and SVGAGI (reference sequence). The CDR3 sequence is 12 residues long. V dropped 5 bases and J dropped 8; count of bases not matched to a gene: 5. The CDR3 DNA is TGTGCCAGCAGTCAGGACAGGTGGGGCTACACCTTC. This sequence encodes CASSQDRWGYTF.

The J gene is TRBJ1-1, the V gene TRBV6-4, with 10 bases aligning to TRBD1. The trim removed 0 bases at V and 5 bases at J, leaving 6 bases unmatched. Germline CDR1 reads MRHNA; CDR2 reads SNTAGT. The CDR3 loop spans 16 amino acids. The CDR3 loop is CASSDSYGTGETEAFF. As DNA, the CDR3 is TGTGCCAGCAGTGACTCATATGGGACAGGGGAGACTGAAGCTTTCTTT.

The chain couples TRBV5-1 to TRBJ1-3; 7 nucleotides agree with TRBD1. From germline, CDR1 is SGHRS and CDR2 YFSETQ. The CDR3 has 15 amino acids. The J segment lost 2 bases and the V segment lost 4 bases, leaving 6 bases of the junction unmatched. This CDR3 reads CASSPLTGAGNTIYF. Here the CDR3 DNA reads TGCGCCAGCAGCCCGCTCACAGGGGCTGGAAACACCATATATTTT.

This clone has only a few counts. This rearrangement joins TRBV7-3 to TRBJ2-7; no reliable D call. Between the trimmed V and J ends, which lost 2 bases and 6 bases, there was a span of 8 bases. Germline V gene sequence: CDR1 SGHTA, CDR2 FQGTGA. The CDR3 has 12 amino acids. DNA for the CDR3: TGTGCCAGCAGCTTATTGGATCGCGAGCAGTACTTC. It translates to CASSLLDREQYF. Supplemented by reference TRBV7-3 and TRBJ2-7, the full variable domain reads GAGVSQTPSNKVTEKGKYVELRCDPISGHTALYWYRQSLGQGPEFLIYFQGTGAADDSGLPNDRFFAVRPEGSVSTLKIQRTERGDSAVYLCASSLLDREQYFGPGTRLTVT.

The CDR3 protein is CASSLPGTGMGGYTF. In DNA, the CDR3 is TGTGCCAGCAGTCTCCCCGGGACAGGGATGGGCGGCTACACCTTC. The chain links TRBV27 to TRBJ1-2, with 9 bases lining up with TRBD1. Germline V CDR1 and CDR2: MNHEY, SMNVEV (reference sequence). This CDR3 region has 15 residues. V lost 5 bases, J lost 8 bases, and 12 bases stayed unmatched.

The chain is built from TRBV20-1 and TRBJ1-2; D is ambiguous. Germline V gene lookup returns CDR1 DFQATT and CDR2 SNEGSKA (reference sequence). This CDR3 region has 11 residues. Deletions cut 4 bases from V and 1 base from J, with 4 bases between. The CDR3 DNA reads TGCAGTGCTAACCTTAACTATGGCTACACCTTC. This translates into CSANLNYGYTF.

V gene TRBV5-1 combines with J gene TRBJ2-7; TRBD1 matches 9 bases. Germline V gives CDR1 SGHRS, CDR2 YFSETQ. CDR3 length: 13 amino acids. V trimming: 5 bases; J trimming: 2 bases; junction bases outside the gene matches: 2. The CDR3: CASRGQGTYEQYF. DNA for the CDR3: TGCGCCAGCAGGGGACAGGGAACCTACGAGCAGTACTTC.

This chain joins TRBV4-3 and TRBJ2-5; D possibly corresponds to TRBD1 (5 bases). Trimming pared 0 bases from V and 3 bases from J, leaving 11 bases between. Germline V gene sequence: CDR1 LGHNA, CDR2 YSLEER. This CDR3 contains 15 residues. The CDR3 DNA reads TGCGCCAGCAGCCAAGATAGTACAGGAGAAGAGACCCAGTACTTC. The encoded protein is CASSQDSTGEETQYF.

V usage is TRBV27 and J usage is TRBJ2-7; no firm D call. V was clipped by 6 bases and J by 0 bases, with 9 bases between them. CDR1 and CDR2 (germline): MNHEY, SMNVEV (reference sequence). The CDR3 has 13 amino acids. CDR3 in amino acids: CASRGMASYEQYF. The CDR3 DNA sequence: TGTGCCAGCAGGGGGATGGCCTCCTACGAGCAGTACTTC.

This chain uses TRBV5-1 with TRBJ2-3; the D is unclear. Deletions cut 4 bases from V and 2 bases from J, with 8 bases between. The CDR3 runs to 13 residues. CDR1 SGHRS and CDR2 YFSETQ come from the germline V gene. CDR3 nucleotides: TGCGCCAGCAGCGATCTGGCCACAGATACGCAGTATTTT. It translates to CASSDLATDTQYF.

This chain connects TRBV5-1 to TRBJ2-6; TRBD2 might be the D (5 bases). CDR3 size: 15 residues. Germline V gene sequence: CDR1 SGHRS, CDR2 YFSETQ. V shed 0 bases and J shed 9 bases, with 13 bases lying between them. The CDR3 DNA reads TGCGCCAGCAGCTTGGGGTCGGGGTGGGTCAACGTCCTGACTTTC. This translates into CASSLGSGWVNVLTF. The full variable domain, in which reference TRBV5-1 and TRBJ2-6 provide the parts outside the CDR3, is KAGVTQTPRYLIKTRGQQVTLSCSPISGHRSVSWYQQTPGQGLQFLFEYFSETQRNKGNFPGRFSGRQFSNSRSEMNVSTLELGDSALYLCASSLGSGWVNVLTFGAGSRLTVL.

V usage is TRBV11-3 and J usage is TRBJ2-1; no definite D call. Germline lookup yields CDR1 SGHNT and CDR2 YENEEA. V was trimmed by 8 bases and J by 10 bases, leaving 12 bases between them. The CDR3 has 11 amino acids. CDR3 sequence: CASGIFGEQFF. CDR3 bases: TGTGCCAGCGGAATATTCGGGGAGCAGTTCTTC.